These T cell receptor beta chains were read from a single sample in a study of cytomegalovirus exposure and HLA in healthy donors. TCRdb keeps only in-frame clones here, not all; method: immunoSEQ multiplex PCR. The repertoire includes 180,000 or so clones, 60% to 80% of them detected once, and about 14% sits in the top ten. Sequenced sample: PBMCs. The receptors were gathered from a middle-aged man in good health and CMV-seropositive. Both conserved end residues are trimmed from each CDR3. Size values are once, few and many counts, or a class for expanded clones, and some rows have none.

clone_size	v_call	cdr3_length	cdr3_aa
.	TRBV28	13	ASSSDPLTGSPLH
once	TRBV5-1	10	ASSLGDTEAF
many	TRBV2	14	ASEEVRGLKHYEQY
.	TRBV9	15	ASSRPRETANTGELF
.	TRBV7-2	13	ASSFRGTSNQPQH
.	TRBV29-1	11	SVAEDSNYGYT
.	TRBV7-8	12	ASSLNRGSYGYT
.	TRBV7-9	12	ASSLRPNQETQY
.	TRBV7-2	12	ASSSKPVQETQY
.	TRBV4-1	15	ASSQGVGTSGTDTQY
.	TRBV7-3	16	ASSYSGRLAGYTDTQY
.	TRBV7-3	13	ASSLTGVYTDTQY
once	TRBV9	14	ASSVGRGVGTDTQY
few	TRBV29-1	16	SVEDSGDWGLTNYGYT
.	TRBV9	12	ASSVLRGGDTQY
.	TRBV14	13	ASSQEMTGYYGYT
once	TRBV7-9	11	ASSLQGNYGYT
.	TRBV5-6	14	ASSLDKEGAREKLF
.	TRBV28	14	ASSNPDRWGNQPQH
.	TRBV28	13	ASSGQGLAKNIQY
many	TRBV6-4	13	ASSFASGVTYEQY
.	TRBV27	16	ASSFSWTGPQAAYEQY
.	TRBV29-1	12	SVEGLAFYNEQF
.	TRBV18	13	ASSPNDRSYNEQF
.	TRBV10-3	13	AISRQGRMNTEAF
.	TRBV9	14	ASSVGMRAGGYEQY
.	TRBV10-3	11	AISGTNNSPLH
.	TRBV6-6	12	ASSYFSQGEGYT
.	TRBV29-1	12	SVLSGATGETQY
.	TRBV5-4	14	ASSLRLAGIADTQY
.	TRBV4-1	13	ASSQDYRGNSIQY
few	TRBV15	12	ATSRVAGLEKLF